This TCR beta chain is drawn from a study of human T cells and chemical hapten exposure. General study points: Following DPC sensitization, TCRs present above 1 in 1000 frequency showed no change. Expanded TCRs produced significantly more large CDR3 similarity clusters than controls did.

There are 14 residues in the CDR3. V shed 6 bases, J shed 2 bases, and the junction held 5 bases outside the gene matches. Germline loops: CDR1 MNHNY, CDR2 SVGAGI (reference sequence). With regard to this clonotype: No antigen is known for it.

Regarding time point: patch test 3, about 24 weeks after DPC sensitization. Regarding treatment: therapeutic diphenylcyclopropenone sensitization with weekly scalp DPC. TCRdb re-called the RACE reads with MiXCR, one entry per CDR3 protein. The sample consists of around 200,000 distinct CDR3 sequences, 20% to 25% of them appearing once. This specimen was whole blood, taken in connection with sensitization to the hapten diphenylcyclopropenone (DPC). The receptor was isolated from a woman between 40 and 50 years old with alopecia areata. Some clones in this sample may be carry-over from other donors' samples. V is TRBV6-6 and J is TRBJ1-2, with 8 bases lining up with TRBD1. CDR3 bases: TGTGCCAGCAGGTCAGGGGGCGGCAACTATGGCTACACCTTC. Protein sequence: CASRSGGGNYGYTF.